Below are 10 T cell receptor beta chains sequenced from a single sample in a study of Graves' ophthalmopathy and Graves' hyperthyroidism. RNA transcripts yielded amplified TCR beta CDR3 regions. Scientists carried out first-round RT-PCR using HTBI primers and then a second-round multiplex PCR. Via MiXCR, TCRdb re-called the multiplex PCR reads, giving one row per CDR3 protein. The sample shows around 1,000,000 distinct CDR3 sequences, 35% to 45% of them seen only once. Sequenced input: peripheral blood or thyroid tissue (not recorded which). The origin of the receptors is an adult man with Graves' hyperthyroidism.

The chain recombines TRBV5-1 with TRBJ1-1; D is unclear. The germline V gene has CDR1 SGHRS and CDR2 YFSETQ. The CDR3 sequence is 15 residues long. V dropped 1 base and J dropped 6 bases, with 16 bases sitting between them. The CDR3 loop is CASSLTGSPGAEAFF. The CDR3, as DNA: TGCGCCAGCAGCTTGACGGGATCACCCGGCGCTGAAGCTTTCTTT.

In its sample, this clonotype was seen many times. The CDR3 sequence is CSAQTGGQPQHF. CDR3 nucleotide sequence: TGCAGTGCTCAAACGGGGGGTCAGCCCCAGCATTTT. The chain joins TRBV20-1 to TRBJ1-5, with a weak D call TRBD1 (5 bases). With 5 bases removed from V and 6 bases from J, the gap between germline ends came to 11 bases. This CDR3 contains 12 residues. The germline V gene encodes CDR1 DFQATT and CDR2 SNEGSKA (reference sequence).

In its sample, this clonotype was seen once. The chain links TRBV7-9 to TRBJ2-7, with D perhaps matching TRBD1 or TRBD2 (6 bases each). The V gene lost 5 bases and the J gene lost 6 bases, with 17 bases spanning the gap. The CDR3 is made up of 14 amino acids. The germline V gene has CDR1 SEHNR and CDR2 FQNEAQ (reference sequence). CDR3 DNA: TGTGCCAGCAGCCGGGCCGGGGGCCTGGGCGAGCAGTACTTC. It specifies CASSRAGGLGEQYF.

The chain is built from TRBV5-1 and TRBJ1-5; 8 bases agree with TRBD1. Germline V gene sequence: CDR1 SGHRS, CDR2 YFSETQ. CDR3 length equals 15 residues. With V trimmed by 2 bases and J by 11 bases, 12 bases remained unmatched. CDR3 amino acids: CASSFRQGRQETQHF. For the CDR3, the DNA is TGCGCCAGCAGCTTTCGACAGGGGCGCCAAGAGACCCAGCATTTT. Full variable domain (rest looked up from reference TRBV5-1 and TRBJ1-5): KAGVTQTPRYLIKTRGQQVTLSCSPISGHRSVSWYQQTPGQGLQFLFEYFSETQRNKGNFPGRFSGRQFSNSRSEMNVSTLELGDSALYLCASSFRQGRQETQHFGDGTRLSIL.

The chain uses TRBV29-1 and TRBJ2-5; D is unclear. V was shortened by 0 bases and J by 2 bases, with 10 bases between the two germline ends. The CDR3 runs 14 residues. CDR1 is SQVTM, CDR2 ANQGSEA, per germline. The CDR3 sequence is CSVEDRRNQETQYF. In DNA, the CDR3 is TGCAGCGTTGAAGATCGGCGGAATCAAGAGACCCAGTACTTC. Full variable domain (remainder filled in from reference TRBV29-1 and TRBJ2-5): SAVISQKPSRDICQRGTSLTIQCQVDSQVTMMFWYRQQPGQSLTLIATANQGSEATYESGFVIDKFPISRPNLTFSTLTVSNMSPEDSSIYLCSVEDRRNQETQYFGPGTRLLVL.

This clonotype was counted at least ten times. The chain carries TRBV2 and TRBJ2-5, with D unresolved. Trimming stripped 8 bases from V and 2 bases from J, with 9 bases between. Germline CDR1 reads SNHLY; CDR2 reads FYNNEI. The CDR3 is made up of 12 amino acids. The CDR3 is CASQRTQETQYF. Here the CDR3 DNA reads TGTGCCAGCCAGAGGACGCAAGAGACCCAGTACTTC.

The table lists this clonotype with a few counts. V and J are TRBV19 and TRBJ1-3, with 7 bases identical to TRBD1. V trimming: 4 bases; J trimming: 0 bases; junction bases outside the gene matches: 9. CDR3 length: 17 residues. Per the germline V gene, CDR1 is LNHDA and CDR2 is SQIVND (reference sequence). DNA of the CDR3: TGTGCCAGTAGTACTTCGACAGGGAGCCCCTCTGGAAACACCATATATTTT. Residues: CASSTSTGSPSGNTIYF.

This clonotype was counted a few times. This sequence joins TRBV18 and TRBJ2-5; no definite D call. Between the trimmed V and J ends, which lost 3 bases and 2 bases, there was a span of 10 bases. The germline V gene has CDR1 KGHSH and CDR2 LQKENI. This CDR3 region has 14 residues. The CDR3 DNA reads TGTGCCAGCTCACCCCGGGCGATACAAGAGACCCAGTACTTC. It codes for CASSPRAIQETQYF.

This clonotype showed up many times. The chain couples TRBV15 to TRBJ2-7, with 7 bases matching TRBD1. J was trimmed by 5 bases and V by 3 bases; bases with no gene match: 16. CDR3 length: 17 amino acids. Germline CDR1 LNHNV, CDR2 YYDKDF (reference sequence). The CDR3 coding sequence is TGTGCCACCAGCAGGGAAAGGACAGGCGTTGCAACCCACGAGCAGTACTTC. This encodes CATSRERTGVATHEQYF.

This chain connects TRBV7-2 to TRBJ2-5; D may be TRBD2 (6 bases). CDR1 is SGHTA, CDR2 FQGNSA, per germline. Trimming cost V 2 bases and J 0 bases, with 10 bases left between them. The CDR3 consists of 15 residues. For the CDR3, the DNA is TGTGCCAGCAGCTTATTCCGGGGGTACCAAGAGACCCAGTACTTC. Its protein product is CASSLFRGYQETQYF.